Listed below are T cell receptor beta chains from one sample, sequenced in a study of CD8 T cells in ankylosing spondylitis. Using its own MiXCR run on the 5' RACE reads, TCRdb lists one record per CDR3 protein. This repertoire shows 750,000 to 850,000 distinct CDR3 sequences, about 12% found once; its top ten account for roughly 0.51%. The material sequenced was blood, either unsorted or a sorted T cell fraction (not recorded which). The origin of the receptors is a male donor with ankylosing spondylitis. CDR3s include the opening cysteine and the closing phenylalanine or tryptophan. D genes are given only for firm matches. Rows may omit the clone size; those that give it use once, few, many or a size class.

. | TRBJ2-3 | TRBV20-1 | few | 13 | CRASKGSTDTQYF | TGCAGGGCGAGTAAAGGAAGCACAGATACGCAGTATTTT
. | TRBJ2-7 | TRBV19 | . | 13 | CASSIWHRYEQYF | TGTGCCAGTAGTATTTGGCACCGATACGAGCAGTACTTC
TRBD2 | TRBJ2-3 | TRBV29-1 | many | 12 | CSVVLAGDTQYF | TGCAGCGTTGTTCTAGCGGGAGATACGCAGTATTTT
. | TRBJ1-2 | TRBV20-1 | . | 12 | CRPTATNYGYTF | TGCAGGCCGACAGCTACTAACTATGGCTACACCTTC
. | TRBJ1-4 | TRBV12-3/TRBV12-4 | . | 13 | CASRQGFNEKLFF | TGTGCCAGCCGGCAGGGGTTTAATGAAAAACTGTTTTTT
. | TRBJ2-5 | TRBV9 | . | 16 | CASSAWAGGNQETQYF | TGTGCCAGCAGCGCCTGGGCTGGGGGGAATCAAGAGACCCAGTACTTC
. | TRBJ2-5 | TRBV20-1 | few | 13 | CSAGRTAEETQYF | TGCAGTGCCGGGCGGACCGCCGAAGAGACCCAGTACTTC
TRBD2 | TRBJ2-1 | TRBV24-1 | . | 16 | CATSDPTSGRAHEQFF | TGTGCCACCAGTGATCCCACTAGCGGGAGGGCCCATGAGCAGTTCTTC
. | TRBJ1-5 | TRBV21-1 | few | 18 | CASSKGQASTVGYQPQHF | TGTGCCAGCAGCAAGGGACAGGCCTCCACCGTCGGTTATCAGCCCCAGCATTTT
. | TRBJ2-7 | TRBV4-3 | . | 17 | CASSQDLAVLSSYEQYF | TGCGCCAGCAGCCAAGATCTTGCGGTTTTAAGCTCCTACGAGCAGTACTTC
. | TRBJ2-1 | TRBV20-1 | . | 14 | CSAREGQSYNEQFF | TGCAGTGCTAGAGAAGGACAATCCTACAATGAGCAGTTCTTC
. | TRBJ2-7 | TRBV12-3/TRBV12-4 | many | 17 | CASSLAPGGGITYEQYF | TGTGCCAGCAGTTTAGCTCCTGGCGGGGGCATTACCTACGAGCAGTACTTC
. | TRBJ2-1 | TRBV27 | . | 16 | CASSLSPEPSYNEQFF | TGTGCCAGCAGTTTAAGCCCGGAACCCTCCTACAATGAGCAGTTCTTC
. | TRBJ2-5 | TRBV4-3 | . | 17 | CASSQEVWGRGQETQYF | TGCGCCAGCAGCCAAGAGGTTTGGGGCCGAGGACAAGAGACCCAGTACTTC
TRBD2 | TRBJ2-5 | TRBV18 | few | 15 | CASSRSTSGSETQYF | TGTGCCAGCTCACGTTCGACTAGCGGGAGTGAGACCCAGTACTTC
. | TRBJ2-1 | TRBV11-3 | many | 14 | CASSSTYREDEQFF | TGTGCCAGCAGCTCAACTTACAGGGAGGATGAGCAGTTCTTC
. | TRBJ2-3 | TRBV5-1 | many | 14 | CASYPTDRTDTQYF | TGCGCCAGCTATCCGACAGATCGCACAGATACGCAGTATTTT
. | TRBJ1-5 | TRBV7-2 | few | 15 | CASSLASGGNQPQHF | TGTGCCAGCAGCTTAGCGTCGGGGGGCAATCAGCCCCAGCATTTT
TRBD2 | TRBJ2-5 | TRBV4-3 | . | 15 | CASSQLGLAGETQYF | TGCGCCAGCAGCCAATTGGGACTAGCCGGAGAGACCCAGTACTTC
. | TRBJ1-2 | TRBV5-5 | few | 15 | CASSLESDPLYGYTF | TGTGCCAGCAGCTTGGAGTCAGACCCCCTCTATGGCTACACCTTC
. | TRBJ2-4 | TRBV12-3/TRBV12-4 | . | 17 | CASSLIGAGQSKNIQYF | TGTGCCAGCAGTTTAATTGGTGCAGGGCAATCCAAAAACATTCAGTACTTC
. | TRBJ1-4 | TRBV28 | . | 14 | CASSPDRGGEKLFF | TGTGCCAGCAGTCCGGACCGAGGGGGGGAAAAACTGTTTTTT
. | TRBJ2-1 | TRBV7-9 | few | 11 | CASSFQVIQFF | TGTGCCAGCAGCTTCCAAGTAATACAGTTCTTC
. | TRBJ1-1 | TRBV7-2 | many | 13 | CASSLGWDDEAFF | TGTGCCAGCAGCTTAGGATGGGACGATGAAGCTTTCTTT
TRBD2 | TRBJ2-7 | TRBV20-1 | few | 15 | CSARAPGGASYEQYF | TGCAGTGCTAGAGCCCCCGGGGGGGCCTCATACGAGCAGTACTTC
. | TRBJ1-1 | TRBV6-5 | many | 18 | CASSYRPPGQGKSNEAFF | TGTGCCAGCAGTTACCGTCCCCCGGGGCAGGGGAAATCCAACGAAGCTTTCTTT